This entry is about one T cell receptor beta chain. What it recognizes is unknown. This sample was taken from a study of cytomegalovirus exposure and HLA in healthy donors. V gave up 0 bases and J gave up 8 bases, with 13 bases separating them. This CDR3 region has 14 residues. Germline V gives CDR1 LGHNA, CDR2 YSLEER. Findings of the study overall: For presence/absence analyses, sequencing depth was assumed to be roughly uniform across donors. Previous analysis showed most TCR beta V segments were productive about 87% or about 30% of the time.

Primers for the PCR totalled 60 Vbeta and 13 Jbeta. The protocol was immunoSEQ multiplex PCR, while the TCRdb copy is restricted to in-frame clones and leaves out a portion. Found here are about 190,000 clones, 80% of them singletons; the top ten hold around 0.99%. This TCR came from a woman aged 35 to 49 in good health and CMV-seronegative. Source material: PBMCs. V and J are TRBV4-3 and TRBJ1-2; the D is unclear. CDR3: CASSQDSGSAGYTF. The CDR3 DNA sequence: TGCGCCAGCAGCCAAGACTCTGGCAGCGCCGGCTACACCTTC.